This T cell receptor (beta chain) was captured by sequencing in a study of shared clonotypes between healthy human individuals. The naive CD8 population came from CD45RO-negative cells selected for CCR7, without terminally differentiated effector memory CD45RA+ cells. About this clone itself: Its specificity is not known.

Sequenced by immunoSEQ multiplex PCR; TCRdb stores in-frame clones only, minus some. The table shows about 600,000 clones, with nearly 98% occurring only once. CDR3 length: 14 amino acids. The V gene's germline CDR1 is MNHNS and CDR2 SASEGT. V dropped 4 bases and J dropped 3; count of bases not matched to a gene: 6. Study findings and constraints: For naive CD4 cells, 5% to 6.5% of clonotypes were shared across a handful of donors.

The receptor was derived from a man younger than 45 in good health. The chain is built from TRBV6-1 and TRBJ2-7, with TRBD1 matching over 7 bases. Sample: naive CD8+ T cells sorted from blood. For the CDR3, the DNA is TGTGCCAGCAGTGCACAGGGGAGACACTACGAGCAGTACTTC. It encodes CASSAQGRHYEQYF.